This record covers a single TCR beta chain. Enrolment of Seattle patients took place during active infection, and they were followed longitudinally. The data stem from a study of blood T cell repertoires in COVID-19. Study details: PBMCs, B-cell-depleted T cells, or T cells provided the cDNA or gDNA that made up the material.

Germline V gene lookup returns CDR1 WSHSY and CDR2 SAAADI. The CDR3 covers 15 residues. Between the trimmed V and J ends, which lost 6 bases and 4 bases, there was a span of 16 bases. Per the study methods: By means of reference gene primer amplification, nucleated cell counts were estimated. Data came from immunoSEQ multiplex PCR; TCRdb stores just in-frame clones and leaves some out. That table gives V, J and clone size, and the DNA gave D and trimming. The sample contains fewer than 60,000 clones, approximately 87% of which appear only once. The V and J genes are TRBV10-2 and TRBJ1-3; D gene uncertain. Material for sequencing was peripheral blood. This receptor was identified in a woman aged 55-70 years with COVID-19, enrolled during active disease. CDR3 sequence: CASRDGRQVGNTIYF. The CDR3 nucleotides are TGCGCCAGCAGAGACGGGAGGCAGGTGGGAAACACCATATATTTT.